Below, 18 T cell receptor beta chains from the same sample are listed, as sequenced in a study of T cell responses to AZD1222 COVID-19 vaccine (dated by TCRdb to the early 2020s). This specimen's time point label, interpreted: baseline before first vaccination. The protocol used for the library was the immunoSEQ multiplex PCR assay. Here the immuneACCESS table is served through TCRdb, limited to in-frame sequences with V and J called. Missing clones are a known gap in these copies; in checked studies unresolved V genes cover under half, and the rest lacks a known reason. Within this sample are 85,000 to 100,000 clones, with over 85% of them counted one time only. The ten biggest clones cover about 13% of the sample. This sample comprised peripheral blood, obtained on day 0 of AZD1222 vaccination. The origin of the receptors is an adult in good health.

The chain has TRBV5-4 and TRBJ1-1; D is undetermined. The germline V gene has CDR1 SGHNT and CDR2 YYREEE (reference sequence). CDR3 size: 13 residues. V was cut by 4 bases and J by 1 base, with 8 bases left in between. CDR3 DNA: TGTGCCAGCAGCACAACAGCGAACACTGAAGCTTTCTTT. Amino acid sequence: CASSTTANTEAFF.

V usage is TRBV4-3 and J usage is TRBJ1-4; the D gene is possibly TRBD1 (6 bases). The V gene's germline CDR1 is LGHNA and CDR2 YSLEER. The CDR3 spans 14 residues. The germline V and J ends were trimmed by 1 base and 7 bases, with 10 bases remaining between them. CDR3 nucleotides: TGCGCCAGCAGCCAAGGAGGGGGAAGTGAAAAACTGTTTTTT. Encoded protein: CASSQGGGSEKLFF.

The J gene is TRBJ2-7, the V gene TRBV28; D perhaps matches TRBD2 (5 bases). Germline lookup yields CDR1 MDHEN and CDR2 SYDVKM. V was cut by 4 bases and J by 5 bases, with 15 bases left in between. The CDR3 runs to 14 residues. CDR3 sequence reads: CASSSRTGSHEQYF. The CDR3 bases are TGTGCCAGCAGTTCCCGGACGGGATCACACGAGCAGTACTTC.

V usage is TRBV3-1 (or the pseudogene TRBV3-2) and J usage is TRBJ1-3, with D possibly TRBD1 on 5 matching bases. Germline V gene sequence: CDR1 LGHDT, CDR2 YNNKEL (reference sequence). The length of the CDR3 is 14 residues. Trimming took 1 base from V and 2 from J, leaving 6 bases between them. CDR3 sequence: CASSQAGAGNTIYF. The CDR3 region has the DNA TGTGCCAGCAGCCAAGCGGGGGCTGGAAACACCATATATTTT.

The CDR3 coding sequence is TGTGCCAGCAGTTTATTCGGGACGGGACTAAGCAATCAGCCCCAGCATTTT. Translation: CASSLFGTGLSNQPQHF. The chain uses TRBV28 and TRBJ1-5, with a tentative D call TRBD1 (5 bases). Germline values: CDR1 MDHEN, CDR2 SYDVKM. V was shortened by 1 base and J by 1 base, with 14 bases between the two germline ends. This CDR3 is 17 amino acids long.

This chain links TRBV18 with TRBJ2-7; D unresolved. CDR3 length equals 16 residues. Trimming removed 0 bases at V and 0 bases at J, with 12 bases between. Germline lookup yields CDR1 KGHSH and CDR2 LQKENI. The chain's CDR3 is CASSPPRGQISYEQYF. CDR3 bases: TGTGCCAGCTCACCACCTCGCGGCCAGATCTCCTACGAGCAGTACTTC.

The rearrangement links TRBV5-1 to TRBJ2-2; TRBD2 matches 11 bases. In germline, CDR1 is SGHRS, CDR2 YFSETQ. J gave up 2 bases and V 4 bases, and 7 bases lay outside the gene matches. The CDR3 loop spans 17 amino acids. The CDR3 sequence is CASSPRLAGINTGELFF. As DNA, the CDR3 is TGCGCCAGCAGCCCCCGACTAGCGGGAATAAACACCGGGGAGCTGTTTTTT.

The J gene is TRBJ2-6, the V gene TRBV15; D unclear. CDR1 is LNHNV and CDR2 is YYDKDF in the germline V gene (reference sequence). CDR3 length equals 16 residues. V lost 3 bases and J 0 bases, leaving 9 bases between the germline ends. The CDR3 nucleotides are TGTGCCACCAGCAGCGACCGGAACTCTGGGGCCAACGTCCTGACTTTC. It is translated as CATSSDRNSGANVLTF.

The chain couples TRBV7-9 to TRBJ2-2; 12 nucleotides line up with TRBD2. The CDR3 has 16 residues. V lost 4 bases to trimming and J lost 7 bases; unmatched junction nucleotides: 7. Germline lookup yields CDR1 SEHNR and CDR2 FQNEAQ (reference sequence). CDR3 sequence (DNA): TGTGCCAGCAGCTCGACTAGCGGGGGTTCGGTCGGGGAGCTGTTTTTT. Residues: CASSSTSGGSVGELFF. The variable domain in full, with the rest retrieved from reference TRBV7-9 and TRBJ2-2, is DTGVSQNPRHKITKRGQNVTFRCDPISEHNRLYWYRQTLGQGPEFLTYFQNEAQLEKSRLLSDRFSAERPKGSFSTLEIQRTEQGDSAMYLCASSSTSGGSVGELFFGEGSRLTVL.

The chain combines TRBV28 with TRBJ2-7; perhaps D is TRBD1 or TRBD2 (5 bases each). There are 18 residues in the CDR3. Germline CDR1 reads MDHEN; CDR2 reads SYDVKM. Trimming cost V 3 bases and J 0 bases, with 21 bases left between them. Here the CDR3 reads CASSFPLSLEGTSYEQYF. Here the CDR3 DNA reads TGTGCCAGCAGTTTTCCCCTATCACTAGAGGGGACCTCCTACGAGCAGTACTTC. Full variable domain (remainder filled in from reference TRBV28 and TRBJ2-7): DVKVTQSSRYLVKRTGEKVFLECVQDMDHENMFWYRQDPGLGLRLIYFSYDVKMKEKGDIPEGYSVSREKKERFSLILESASTNQTSMYLCASSFPLSLEGTSYEQYFGPGTRLTVT.

V gene TRBV2 combines with J gene TRBJ2-3, with no clear D. Germline V lookup: CDR1 SNHLY, CDR2 FYNNEI. The CDR3 covers 15 residues. Trimming left V 7 bases short and J 4 bases short, with 18 bases between. The DNA of the CDR3 is TGTGCCAGCATTGGTAGCCCAAGTGGGGCAGATACGCAGTATTTT. It codes for CASIGSPSGADTQYF.

V usage is TRBV27 and J usage is TRBJ2-7, with 8 bases lining up with TRBD2. Unmatched junction bases numbered 3, after V lost 2 bases and J lost 0 bases. CDR1 and CDR2 from the germline V gene are MNHEY and SMNVEV (reference sequence). There are 15 residues in the CDR3. For the CDR3, the DNA is TGTGCCAGCAGTTTAGCGGGAGGCCTCTCCTACGAGCAGTACTTC. Its protein product is CASSLAGGLSYEQYF.

This sequence joins TRBV6-2 or TRBV6-3 and TRBJ2-7; no firm D call. CDR1 and CDR2 from the germline V gene are MNHEY and SVGEGT. The CDR3 sequence is 16 residues long. The V end was cut by 6 bases, the J end by 0 bases, with 18 bases between. The CDR3 region is CASSIDHVLGSYEQYF. In nucleotides, the CDR3 is TGTGCCAGCAGCATCGACCACGTTCTGGGCTCCTACGAGCAGTACTTC.

There are a few counts of this clone. This chain uses TRBV19 with TRBJ2-1; D uncertain. Germline CDR1 LNHDA, CDR2 SQIVND (reference sequence). The CDR3 runs 15 residues. V was pared by 4 bases and J by 0 bases, with 10 bases between. CDR3 sequence reads: CASSTDFSSYNEQFF. In DNA form, the CDR3 reads TGTGCCAGTAGTACCGATTTTAGCTCCTACAATGAGCAGTTCTTC.

The rearrangement links TRBV29-1 to TRBJ1-1; a possible D gene is TRBD1 (5 bases). CDR3 length: 14 amino acids. Germline V lookup: CDR1 SQVTM, CDR2 ANQGSEA. V lost 3 bases and J 5 bases, leaving 16 bases between the germline ends. Here the CDR3 DNA reads TGCAGCGTTGAGACCCGAGGGGTCGGGACTGAAGCTTTCTTT. Protein product: CSVETRGVGTEAFF.

The chain carries TRBV11-2 and TRBJ2-2; no clear D gene. Germline CDR1 reads SGHAT; CDR2 reads FQNNGV. The CDR3 consists of 11 residues. Trimming took 3 bases from V and 6 from J, leaving 2 bases between them. The CDR3 nucleotides are TGTGCCAGCAGCTTCCCCGGGGAGCTGTTTTTT. Its translation: CASSFPGELFF.

This rearrangement joins TRBV11-1 to TRBJ1-5, with D maybe TRBD1 (5 bases). The CDR3 contains 14 residues. Germline assignment: CDR1 SGHAT and CDR2 FQDESV (reference sequence). Trimming removed 11 bases at V and 2 bases at J, with 16 bases between. CDR3 nucleotides: TGTGCCTCGACCCCTTCAGGGTGCAATCAGCCCCAGCATTTT. It specifies CASTPSGCNQPQHF. Complete variable domain (other parts from reference TRBV11-1 and TRBJ1-5): EAEVAQSPRYKITEKSQAVAFWCDPISGHATLYWYRQILGQGPELLVQFQDESVVDDSQLPKDRFSAERLKGVDSTLKIQPAELGDSAMYLCASTPSGCNQPQHFGDGTRLSIL.

J is TRBJ1-1 and V is TRBV27; D remains ambiguous. This CDR3 comprises 13 residues. Per the germline V gene, CDR1 is MNHEY and CDR2 is SMNVEV (reference sequence). The V and J ends lost 5 bases and 3 bases respectively, with 10 bases between them. CDR3 residues: CASSPDPYTEAFF. CDR3 sequence (DNA): TGTGCCAGCAGTCCTGACCCTTACACTGAAGCTTTCTTT.